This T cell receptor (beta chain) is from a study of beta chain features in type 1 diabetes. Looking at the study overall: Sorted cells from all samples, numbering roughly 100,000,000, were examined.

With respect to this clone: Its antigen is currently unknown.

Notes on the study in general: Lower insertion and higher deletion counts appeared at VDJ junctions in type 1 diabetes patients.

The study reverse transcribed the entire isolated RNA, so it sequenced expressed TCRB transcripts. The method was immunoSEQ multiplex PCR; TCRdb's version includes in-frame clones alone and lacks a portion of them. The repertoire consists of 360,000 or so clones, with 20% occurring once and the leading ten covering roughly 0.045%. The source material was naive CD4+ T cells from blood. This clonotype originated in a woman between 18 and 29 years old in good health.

This chain's CDR3 is CASSRTASGRNEQFF. As DNA, the CDR3 is TGTGCCAGTAGTCGCACAGCTAGCGGGAGGAATGAGCAGTTCTTC. The V call is TRBV19, the J call TRBJ2-1; 11 bases match TRBD2. CDR3 length: 15 amino acids. The V gene's germline CDR1 is LNHDA and CDR2 SQIVND (reference sequence). After removal of 5 bases from V and 7 bases from J, the junction contained 7 bases not matched to a gene.